Listed below are T cell receptor beta chains from one sample, sequenced in a study of CD8+CD57+ T cells in acquired aplastic anemia. MiXCR, run by TCRdb on the reads, gives a single entry per CDR3 protein. This sample has around 200,000 distinct CDR3 sequences; 65% occur once, and the top ten carry about 60%. Sequenced sample: sorted CD4+, CD8+, or CD8+CD57+ T cells (not recorded which) from PBMCs. All receptors derive from a human donor with aplastic anemia. Both conserved end residues are part of each CDR3. The order of the fields is D gene, V gene, clone size, J gene, CDR3 protein, CDR3 DNA. The D gene is left open where the match is weak. Only some rows state a clone size, as once, few, many or a class for expanded clones.

D gene: TRBD1; V gene: TRBV7-6; clone size: .; J gene: TRBJ1-5; CDR3 protein: CASSLQGVAHQPQHF; CDR3 DNA: TGTGCCAGCAGCTTACAGGGGGTTGCCCATCAGCCCCAGCATTTT
D gene: TRBD2; V gene: TRBV7-7; clone size: .; J gene: TRBJ2-5; CDR3 protein: CASSEGLAGGGGETQYF; CDR3 DNA: TGTGCCAGCAGCGAGGGACTAGCGGGAGGAGGCGGGGAGACCCAGTACTTC
D gene: .; V gene: TRBV2; clone size: .; J gene: TRBJ1-1; CDR3 protein: CASRMTSGNTEAFF; CDR3 DNA: TGTGCCAGCAGGATGACGTCGGGGAACACTGAAGCTTTCTTT
D gene: TRBD2; V gene: TRBV7-9; clone size: .; J gene: TRBJ2-7; CDR3 protein: CASSLEERGEQYF; CDR3 DNA: TGTGCCAGCAGCTTAGAAGAGCGGGGCGAGCAGTACTTC
D gene: TRBD1; V gene: TRBV15; clone size: .; J gene: TRBJ1-6; CDR3 protein: CATSRDPQTGTDNSPLHF; CDR3 DNA: TGTGCCACCAGCAGAGATCCCCAGACCGGGACAGATAATTCACCCCTCCACTTT
D gene: .; V gene: TRBV12-3/TRBV12-4; clone size: .; J gene: TRBJ1-2; CDR3 protein: CASSGGSPNYGYTF; CDR3 DNA: TGTGCCAGCAGTGGGGGGTCCCCTAACTATGGCTACACCTTC
D gene: TRBD2; V gene: TRBV7-9; clone size: .; J gene: TRBJ2-1; CDR3 protein: CASSTRTSGSGEQFF; CDR3 DNA: TGTGCCAGCAGCACTCGGACTAGCGGGAGCGGTGAGCAGTTCTTC
D gene: .; V gene: TRBV20-1; clone size: .; J gene: TRBJ1-1; CDR3 protein: CSVTDGPYSTEAFF; CDR3 DNA: TGCAGTGTAACGGACGGGCCTTACTCGACTGAAGCTTTCTTT
D gene: .; V gene: TRBV7-9; clone size: .; J gene: TRBJ2-7; CDR3 protein: CATRKGSSYEQYF; CDR3 DNA: TGTGCCACCAGAAAGGGCAGCTCCTACGAGCAGTACTTC
D gene: .; V gene: TRBV10-3; clone size: few; J gene: TRBJ2-4; CDR3 protein: CAISDTLAVRNIQYF; CDR3 DNA: TGTGCCATCAGTGATACACTAGCAGTTCGAAACATTCAGTACTTC
D gene: .; V gene: TRBV5-1; clone size: .; J gene: TRBJ2-7; CDR3 protein: CASSLGNEYEQYF; CDR3 DNA: TGCGCCAGCAGCTTGGGAAACGAGTACGAGCAGTACTTC
D gene: TRBD1; V gene: TRBV19; clone size: .; J gene: TRBJ2-5; CDR3 protein: CASRLTGEETQYF; CDR3 DNA: TGTGCCAGTAGGCTGACAGGGGAAGAGACCCAGTACTTC
D gene: TRBD2; V gene: TRBV5-1; clone size: .; J gene: TRBJ2-3; CDR3 protein: CASSVAGTDMQYF; CDR3 DNA: TGTGCCAGTTCGGTAGCGGGCACAGATATGCAGTATTTT
D gene: .; V gene: TRBV2; clone size: .; J gene: TRBJ2-1; CDR3 protein: CASAPSGNNEQFF; CDR3 DNA: TGTGCCAGCGCCCCAAGCGGAAACAATGAGCAGTTCTTC
D gene: TRBD1; V gene: TRBV5-1; clone size: many; J gene: TRBJ2-7; CDR3 protein: CASSSWDSSYEQYF; CDR3 DNA: TGCGCCAGCAGCTCCTGGGACAGCTCCTACGAGCAGTACTTC
D gene: TRBD2; V gene: TRBV15; clone size: once; J gene: TRBJ2-1; CDR3 protein: CATSRGAGGPFNEQFF; CDR3 DNA: TGTGCCACCAGCAGAGGGGCGGGGGGGCCTTTCAATGAGCAGTTCTTC
D gene: .; V gene: TRBV7-9; clone size: .; J gene: TRBJ2-1; CDR3 protein: CASSLPTGPTQFF; CDR3 DNA: TGTGCCAGCAGCCTACCCACAGGACCCACTCAGTTCTTC
D gene: .; V gene: TRBV7-3; clone size: .; J gene: TRBJ2-7; CDR3 protein: CASSRDMTTYEQYF; CDR3 DNA: TGTGCCAGCAGCCGGGACATGACTACCTACGAGCAGTACTTC
D gene: TRBD1; V gene: TRBV2; clone size: .; J gene: TRBJ2-3; CDR3 protein: CASSFTGGVGADTQYF; CDR3 DNA: TGTGCCAGCAGTTTCACAGGGGGCGTTGGCGCAGATACGCAGTATTTT
D gene: TRBD1; V gene: TRBV12-3/TRBV12-4; clone size: .; J gene: TRBJ2-1; CDR3 protein: CATVAGTGSNEQFF; CDR3 DNA: TGTGCCACCGTCGCCGGGACAGGGTCAAATGAGCAGTTCTTC
D gene: TRBD1; V gene: TRBV24-1; clone size: .; J gene: TRBJ2-2; CDR3 protein: CATSVQGAWSGELFF; CDR3 DNA: TGTGCCACCAGTGTACAGGGGGCCTGGTCCGGGGAGCTGTTTTTT
D gene: .; V gene: TRBV20-1; clone size: .; J gene: TRBJ1-2; CDR3 protein: CSARTLTYTF; CDR3 DNA: TGCAGTGCTAGAACCCTGACGTACACCTTC
D gene: .; V gene: TRBV15; clone size: few; J gene: TRBJ1-5; CDR3 protein: CATSRGGHTNQPQHF; CDR3 DNA: TGTGCCACCAGCAGAGGGGGCCATACCAATCAGCCCCAGCATTTT
D gene: TRBD1; V gene: TRBV30; clone size: few; J gene: TRBJ2-3; CDR3 protein: CAWSTGVGLDTQYF; CDR3 DNA: TGTGCCTGGTCTACAGGGGTAGGGTTAGATACGCAGTATTTT
D gene: .; V gene: TRBV2; clone size: .; J gene: TRBJ2-7; CDR3 protein: CASSGRYEQYF; CDR3 DNA: TGTGCCAGCAGTGGAAGGTACGAGCAGTACTTC
D gene: .; V gene: TRBV11-2; clone size: many; J gene: TRBJ2-3; CDR3 protein: CASSLVPWRSTDTQYF; CDR3 DNA: TGTGCCAGCAGCTTAGTCCCATGGCGAAGCACAGATACGCAGTATTTT
D gene: TRBD1; V gene: TRBV7-2; clone size: .; J gene: TRBJ2-1; CDR3 protein: CASRTGEVVNEQFF; CDR3 DNA: TGTGCCAGCAGGACAGGGGAGGTGGTGAATGAGCAGTTCTTC
D gene: TRBD2; V gene: TRBV7-3; clone size: .; J gene: TRBJ2-3; CDR3 protein: CASSPTGGSGGAGVDTQYF; CDR3 DNA: TGTGCCAGCAGCCCGACCGGGGGAAGCGGGGGGGCCGGGGTAGATACGCAGTATTTT
D gene: TRBD1; V gene: TRBV29-1; clone size: .; J gene: TRBJ2-7; CDR3 protein: CSVGLQPRGPPSYEQYF; CDR3 DNA: TGCAGCGTTGGTCTCCAACCCAGGGGGCCGCCTTCGTACGAGCAGTACTTC
D gene: TRBD1; V gene: TRBV2; clone size: .; J gene: TRBJ2-3; CDR3 protein: CASSTTTGDTQYF; CDR3 DNA: TGTGCCAGCAGTACAACGACAGGGGATACGCAGTATTTT
D gene: TRBD1; V gene: TRBV5-6; clone size: .; J gene: TRBJ2-7; CDR3 protein: CASSLGQGIAYEQYF; CDR3 DNA: TGTGCCAGCAGCTTGGGACAGGGGATCGCCTACGAGCAGTACTTC
D gene: .; V gene: TRBV7-7; clone size: few; J gene: TRBJ2-1; CDR3 protein: CASSLGLASYNEQFF; CDR3 DNA: TGTGCTAGCAGCTTGGGTCTAGCCAGTTACAATGAGCAGTTCTTC
D gene: .; V gene: TRBV20-1; clone size: .; J gene: TRBJ2-7; CDR3 protein: CSARDWRGADEQYF; CDR3 DNA: TGCAGTGCTAGAGATTGGAGGGGAGCCGACGAGCAGTACTTC
D gene: TRBD1; V gene: TRBV12-3/TRBV12-4; clone size: .; J gene: TRBJ2-7; CDR3 protein: CASSPSDRVYEQYF; CDR3 DNA: TGTGCCAGCAGTCCCAGCGACAGGGTCTACGAGCAGTACTTC
D gene: .; V gene: TRBV7-9; clone size: .; J gene: TRBJ1-1; CDR3 protein: CASSPSTEAFF; CDR3 DNA: TGTGCCAGCAGCCCCTCAACTGAAGCTTTCTTT
D gene: TRBD1; V gene: TRBV25-1; clone size: .; J gene: TRBJ2-6; CDR3 protein: CASSKTGGGTGANVLTF; CDR3 DNA: TGTGCCAGCAGTAAGACAGGGGGCGGTACTGGGGCCAACGTCCTGACTTTC
D gene: TRBD2; V gene: TRBV29-1; clone size: .; J gene: TRBJ2-7; CDR3 protein: CSVRTSGSSYEQYF; CDR3 DNA: TGCAGCGTACGAACTAGCGGGAGCTCCTACGAGCAGTACTTC
D gene: .; V gene: TRBV9; clone size: .; J gene: TRBJ2-1; CDR3 protein: CASSVATGATTYNEQFF; CDR3 DNA: TGTGCCAGCAGCGTAGCTACGGGCGCGACCACCTACAATGAGCAGTTCTTC
D gene: .; V gene: TRBV12-3/TRBV12-4; clone size: .; J gene: TRBJ1-1; CDR3 protein: CASSLATGKTEAFF; CDR3 DNA: TGTGCCAGCAGTTTAGCCACGGGGAAAACTGAAGCTTTCTTT
D gene: TRBD1; V gene: TRBV10-3; clone size: .; J gene: TRBJ1-2; CDR3 protein: CAISDGQVYGYTF; CDR3 DNA: TGTGCCATCAGTGACGGACAGGTCTATGGCTACACCTTC
D gene: .; V gene: TRBV3-1; clone size: few; J gene: TRBJ2-7; CDR3 protein: CASSQDTYEQYF; CDR3 DNA: TGTGCCAGCAGCCAAGACACCTACGAGCAGTACTTC
D gene: .; V gene: TRBV7-8; clone size: .; J gene: TRBJ1-5; CDR3 protein: CASSPFNGPQHF; CDR3 DNA: TGTGCCAGCAGCCCCTTTAACGGGCCCCAGCATTTT
D gene: .; V gene: TRBV2; clone size: few; J gene: TRBJ2-3; CDR3 protein: CASSELLSTDTQYF; CDR3 DNA: TGTGCCAGCAGTGAACTACTTAGCACAGATACGCAGTATTTT
D gene: .; V gene: TRBV9; clone size: many; J gene: TRBJ1-3; CDR3 protein: CASSVGPPGYSGNTIYF; CDR3 DNA: TGTGCCAGCAGCGTAGGGCCCCCCGGGTACTCTGGAAACACCATATATTTT
D gene: .; V gene: TRBV7-9; clone size: .; J gene: TRBJ2-7; CDR3 protein: CASSLGPREYEQYF; CDR3 DNA: TGTGCCAGCAGCTTAGGTCCCAGGGAGTACGAGCAGTACTTC
D gene: .; V gene: TRBV19; clone size: .; J gene: TRBJ1-6; CDR3 protein: CASSIVLGFGSPLHF; CDR3 DNA: TGTGCCAGTAGTATCGTCCTGGGTTTCGGGTCACCCCTCCACTTT
D gene: TRBD2; V gene: TRBV7-9; clone size: .; J gene: TRBJ2-2; CDR3 protein: CASTFSGSRNTGELFF; CDR3 DNA: TGTGCCAGCACCTTTAGCGGGAGTAGGAACACCGGGGAGCTGTTTTTT